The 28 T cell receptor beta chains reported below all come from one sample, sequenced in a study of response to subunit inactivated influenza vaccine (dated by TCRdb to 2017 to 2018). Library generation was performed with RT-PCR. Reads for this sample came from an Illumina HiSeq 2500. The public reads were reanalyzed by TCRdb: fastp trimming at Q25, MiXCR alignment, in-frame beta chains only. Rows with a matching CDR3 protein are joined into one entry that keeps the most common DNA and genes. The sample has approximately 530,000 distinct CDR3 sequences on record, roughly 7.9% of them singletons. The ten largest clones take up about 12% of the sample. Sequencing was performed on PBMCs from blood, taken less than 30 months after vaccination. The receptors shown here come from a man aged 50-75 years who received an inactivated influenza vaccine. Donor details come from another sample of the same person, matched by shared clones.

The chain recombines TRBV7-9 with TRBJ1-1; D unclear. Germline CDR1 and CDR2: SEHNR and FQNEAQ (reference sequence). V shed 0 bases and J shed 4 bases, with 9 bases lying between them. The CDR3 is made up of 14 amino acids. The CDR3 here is CASSLAGDGTEAFF. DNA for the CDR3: TGTGCCAGCAGCTTAGCGGGAGACGGCACTGAAGCTTTCTTT.

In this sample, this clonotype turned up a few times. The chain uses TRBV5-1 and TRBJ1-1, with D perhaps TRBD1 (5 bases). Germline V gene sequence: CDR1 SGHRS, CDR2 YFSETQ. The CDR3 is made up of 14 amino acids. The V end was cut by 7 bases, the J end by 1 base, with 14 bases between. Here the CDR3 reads CASLSTETNTEAFF. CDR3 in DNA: TGCGCCAGCTTATCGACAGAGACGAACACTGAAGCTTTCTTT. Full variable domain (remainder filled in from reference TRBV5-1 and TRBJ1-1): KAGVTQTPRYLIKTRGQQVTLSCSPISGHRSVSWYQQTPGQGLQFLFEYFSETQRNKGNFPGRFSGRQFSNSRSEMNVSTLELGDSALYLCASLSTETNTEAFFGQGTRLTVV.

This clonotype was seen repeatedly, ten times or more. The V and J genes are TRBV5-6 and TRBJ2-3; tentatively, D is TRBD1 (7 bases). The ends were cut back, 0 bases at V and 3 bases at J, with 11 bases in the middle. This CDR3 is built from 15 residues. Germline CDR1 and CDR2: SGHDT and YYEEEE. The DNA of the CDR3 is TGTGCCAGCAGCTTGGACAGGGGAGGAACAGATACGCAGTATTTT. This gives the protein CASSLDRGGTDTQYF.

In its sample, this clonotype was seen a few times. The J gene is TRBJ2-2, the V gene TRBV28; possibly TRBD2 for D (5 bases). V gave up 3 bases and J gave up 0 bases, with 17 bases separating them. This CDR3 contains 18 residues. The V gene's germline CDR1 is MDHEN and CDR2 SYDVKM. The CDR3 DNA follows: TGTGCCAGCAGTTTTTGGGTTGGGGAGTTCGCGAACACCGGGGAGCTGTTTTTT. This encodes CASSFWVGEFANTGELFF.

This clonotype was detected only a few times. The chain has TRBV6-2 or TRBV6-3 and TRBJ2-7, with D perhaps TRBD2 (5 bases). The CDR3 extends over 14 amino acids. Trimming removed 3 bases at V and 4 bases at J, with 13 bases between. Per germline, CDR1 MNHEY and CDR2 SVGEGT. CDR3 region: CASSYVGRVYEQYF. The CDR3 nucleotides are TGTGCCAGCAGTTATGTAGGGAGAGTATACGAGCAGTACTTC.

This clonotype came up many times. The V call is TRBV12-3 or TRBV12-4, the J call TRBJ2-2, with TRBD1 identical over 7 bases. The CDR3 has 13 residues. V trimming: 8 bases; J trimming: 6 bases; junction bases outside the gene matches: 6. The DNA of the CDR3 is TGTGCCAGCGGGGAACAGGGGCCCGGGGAGCTGTTTTTT. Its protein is CASGEQGPGELFF.

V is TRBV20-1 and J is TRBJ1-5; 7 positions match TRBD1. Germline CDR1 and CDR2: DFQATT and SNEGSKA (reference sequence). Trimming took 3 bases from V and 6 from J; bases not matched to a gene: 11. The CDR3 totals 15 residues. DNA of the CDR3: TGCAGTGCTAGGGGGGGAGGGACAGTTATTCAGCCCCAGCATTTT. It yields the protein CSARGGGTVIQPQHF.

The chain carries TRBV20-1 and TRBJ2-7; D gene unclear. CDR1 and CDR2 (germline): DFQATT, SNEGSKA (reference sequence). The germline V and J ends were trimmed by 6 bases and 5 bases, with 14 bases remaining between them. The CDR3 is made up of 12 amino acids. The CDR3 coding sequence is TGCAGTGCCCCCCGGTCTGCCGACGAGCAGTACTTC. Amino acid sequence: CSAPRSADEQYF.

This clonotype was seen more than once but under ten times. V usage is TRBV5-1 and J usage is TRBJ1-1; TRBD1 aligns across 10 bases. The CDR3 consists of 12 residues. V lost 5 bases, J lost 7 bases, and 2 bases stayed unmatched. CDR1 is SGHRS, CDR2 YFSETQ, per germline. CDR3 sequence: CASSGQGDEAFF. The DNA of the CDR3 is TGCGCCAGCAGTGGACAGGGGGATGAAGCTTTCTTT.

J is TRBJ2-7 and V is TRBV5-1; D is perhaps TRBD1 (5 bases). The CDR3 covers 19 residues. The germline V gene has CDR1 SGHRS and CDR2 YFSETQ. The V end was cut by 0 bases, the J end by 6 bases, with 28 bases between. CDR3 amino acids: CASSLEPPRGRASIGEQYF. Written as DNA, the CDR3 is TGCGCCAGCAGCTTGGAGCCCCCAAGAGGCAGGGCTTCAATCGGCGAGCAGTACTTC. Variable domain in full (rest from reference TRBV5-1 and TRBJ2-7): KAGVTQTPRYLIKTRGQQVTLSCSPISGHRSVSWYQQTPGQGLQFLFEYFSETQRNKGNFPGRFSGRQFSNSRSEMNVSTLELGDSALYLCASSLEPPRGRASIGEQYFGPGTRLTVT.

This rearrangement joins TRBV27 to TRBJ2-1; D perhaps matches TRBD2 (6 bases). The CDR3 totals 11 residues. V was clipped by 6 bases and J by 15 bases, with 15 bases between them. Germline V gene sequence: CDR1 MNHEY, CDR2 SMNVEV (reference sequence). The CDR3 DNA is TGTGCCAGCAGCTCCCGGGACTGGTGGTTCTTC. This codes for CASSSRDWWFF.

The CDR3 region has the DNA TGCAGTGCTCAGAACAGGGATTCTAGCACAGATACGCAGTATTTT. This codes for CSAQNRDSSTDTQYF. V and J are TRBV20-1 and TRBJ2-3, with a possible D match to TRBD1 (6 bases). The germline V gene encodes CDR1 DFQATT and CDR2 SNEGSKA (reference sequence). Trimming removed 5 bases from V and 0 bases from J, with 15 bases in between. CDR3 length: 15 amino acids.

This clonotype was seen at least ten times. The CDR3 here is CAIGTEAGNIQYF. The CDR3 DNA reads TGTGCCATCGGGACCGAAGCGGGAAACATTCAGTACTTC. The chain joins TRBV10-3 to TRBJ2-4; D possibly corresponds to TRBD2 (6 bases). Germline assignment: CDR1 ENHRY and CDR2 SYGVKD. Deletions cut 8 bases from V and 6 bases from J, with 14 bases between. The CDR3 has 13 residues.

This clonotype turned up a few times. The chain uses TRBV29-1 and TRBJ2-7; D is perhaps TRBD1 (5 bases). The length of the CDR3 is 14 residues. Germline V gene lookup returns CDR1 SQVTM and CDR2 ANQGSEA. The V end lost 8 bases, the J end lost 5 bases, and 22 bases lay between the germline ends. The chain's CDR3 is CSCRLGWGRNEQYF. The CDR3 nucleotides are TGCAGCTGCCGGCTGGGATGGGGCAGAAACGAGCAGTACTTC.

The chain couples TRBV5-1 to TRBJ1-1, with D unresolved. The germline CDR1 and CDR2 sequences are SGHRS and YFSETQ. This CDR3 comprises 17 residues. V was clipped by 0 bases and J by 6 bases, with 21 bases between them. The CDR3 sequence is CASSLGPPRGQISEAFF. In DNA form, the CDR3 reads TGCGCCAGCAGCTTGGGACCTCCGCGAGGGCAGATCTCTGAAGCTTTCTTT. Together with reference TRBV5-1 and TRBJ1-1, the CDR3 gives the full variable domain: KAGVTQTPRYLIKTRGQQVTLSCSPISGHRSVSWYQQTPGQGLQFLFEYFSETQRNKGNFPGRFSGRQFSNSRSEMNVSTLELGDSALYLCASSLGPPRGQISEAFFGQGTRLTVV.

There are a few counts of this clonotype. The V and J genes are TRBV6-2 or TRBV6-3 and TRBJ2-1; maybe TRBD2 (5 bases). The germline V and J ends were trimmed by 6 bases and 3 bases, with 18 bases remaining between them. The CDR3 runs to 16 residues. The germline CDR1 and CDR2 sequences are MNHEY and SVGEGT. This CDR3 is CASRRASRTHYNEQFF. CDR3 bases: TGTGCCAGCAGGAGGGCTTCGCGCACACACTACAATGAGCAGTTCTTC.

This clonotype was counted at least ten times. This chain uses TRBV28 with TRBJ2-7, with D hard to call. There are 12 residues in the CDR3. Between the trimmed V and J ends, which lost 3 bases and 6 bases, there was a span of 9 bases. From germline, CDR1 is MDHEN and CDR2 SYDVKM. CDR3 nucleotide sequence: TGTGCCAGCAGTTTGACAATGGGCGAGCAGTACTTC. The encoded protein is CASSLTMGEQYF. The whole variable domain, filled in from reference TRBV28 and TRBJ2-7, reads DVKVTQSSRYLVKRTGEKVFLECVQDMDHENMFWYRQDPGLGLRLIYFSYDVKMKEKGDIPEGYSVSREKKERFSLILESASTNQTSMYLCASSLTMGEQYFGPGTRLTVT.

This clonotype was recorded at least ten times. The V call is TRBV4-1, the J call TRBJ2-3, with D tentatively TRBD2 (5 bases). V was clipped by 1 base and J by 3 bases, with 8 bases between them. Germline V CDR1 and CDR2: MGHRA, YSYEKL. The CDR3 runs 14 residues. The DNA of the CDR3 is TGCGCCAGCAGCCAAGCCCCGGGGACAGATACGCAGTATTTT. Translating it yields CASSQAPGTDTQYF.

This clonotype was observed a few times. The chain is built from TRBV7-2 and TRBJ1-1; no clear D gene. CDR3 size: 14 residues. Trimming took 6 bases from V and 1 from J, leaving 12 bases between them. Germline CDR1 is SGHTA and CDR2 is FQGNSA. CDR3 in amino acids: CASRTSGGNTEAFF. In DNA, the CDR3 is TGTGCCAGCAGGACTTCAGGCGGGAACACTGAAGCTTTCTTT.

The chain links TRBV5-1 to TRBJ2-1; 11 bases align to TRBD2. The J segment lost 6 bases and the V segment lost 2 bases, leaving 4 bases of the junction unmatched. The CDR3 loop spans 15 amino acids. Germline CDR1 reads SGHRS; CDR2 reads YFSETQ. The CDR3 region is CASSLTSGSLNEQFF. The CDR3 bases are TGCGCCAGCAGCTTAACTAGCGGGAGTCTCAATGAGCAGTTCTTC.

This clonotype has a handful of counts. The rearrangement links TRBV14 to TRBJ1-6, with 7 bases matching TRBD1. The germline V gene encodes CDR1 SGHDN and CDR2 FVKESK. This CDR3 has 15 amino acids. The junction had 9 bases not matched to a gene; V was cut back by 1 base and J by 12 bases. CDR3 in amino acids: CASSQGVGGAKPLHF. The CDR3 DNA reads TGTGCCAGCAGCCAAGGGGTAGGGGGCGCGAAACCCCTCCACTTT.

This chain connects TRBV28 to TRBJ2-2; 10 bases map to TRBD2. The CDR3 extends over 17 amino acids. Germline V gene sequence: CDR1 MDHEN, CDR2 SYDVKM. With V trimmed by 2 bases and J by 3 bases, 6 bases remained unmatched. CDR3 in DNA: TGTGCCAGCAGTTTACAAGCGGGAGGGCCGCACACCGGGGAGCTGTTTTTT. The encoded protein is CASSLQAGGPHTGELFF.

The CDR3 DNA is TGTGCCAGCAGCCCCGGACTGGGTTTAGCCAAAAACATTCAGTACTTC. Translated: CASSPGLGLAKNIQYF. This sequence joins TRBV5-6 and TRBJ2-4; maybe TRBD2 (5 bases). This CDR3 is built from 16 residues. The V and J ends lost 4 bases and 0 bases respectively, with 14 bases between them. Germline loops: CDR1 SGHDT, CDR2 YYEEEE.

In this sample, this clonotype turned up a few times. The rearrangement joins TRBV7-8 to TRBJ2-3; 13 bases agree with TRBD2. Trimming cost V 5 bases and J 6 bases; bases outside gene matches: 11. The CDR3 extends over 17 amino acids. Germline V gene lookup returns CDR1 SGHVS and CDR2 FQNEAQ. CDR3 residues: CASSTRTSGGPRDTQYF. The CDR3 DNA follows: TGTGCCAGCAGCACCCGGACTAGCGGGGGCCCCCGGGATACGCAGTATTTT.

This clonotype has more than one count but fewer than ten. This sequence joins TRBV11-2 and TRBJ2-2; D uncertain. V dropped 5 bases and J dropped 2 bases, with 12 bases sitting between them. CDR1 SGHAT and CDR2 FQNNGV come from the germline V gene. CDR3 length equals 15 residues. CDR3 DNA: TGTGCCAGCAGCCAATTAGGTGTCAACACCGGGGAGCTGTTTTTT. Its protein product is CASSQLGVNTGELFF.

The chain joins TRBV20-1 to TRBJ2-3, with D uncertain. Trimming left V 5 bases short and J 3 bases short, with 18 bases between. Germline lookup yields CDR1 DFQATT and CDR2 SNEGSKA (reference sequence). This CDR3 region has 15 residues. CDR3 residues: CSASPRAGETDTQYF. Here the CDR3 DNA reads TGCAGTGCTTCCCCACGGGCAGGCGAGACAGATACGCAGTATTTT.

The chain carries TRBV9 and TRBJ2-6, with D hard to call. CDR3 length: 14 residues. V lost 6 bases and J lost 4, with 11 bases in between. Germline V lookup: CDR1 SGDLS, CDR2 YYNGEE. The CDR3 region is CASTQVPGANVLTF. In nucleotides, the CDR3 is TGTGCCAGCACTCAGGTACCCGGGGCCAACGTCCTGACTTTC.

CDR3 in amino acids: CTIPLRWGYTF. In DNA form, the CDR3 reads TGTACCATCCCCTTACGATGGGGCTACACCTTC. This rearrangement joins TRBV7-2 to TRBJ1-2; no clear D. Germline V gene sequence: CDR1 SGHTA, CDR2 FQGNSA. This CDR3 has 11 residues. The ends were cut back, 10 bases at V and 8 bases at J, with 14 bases in the middle.